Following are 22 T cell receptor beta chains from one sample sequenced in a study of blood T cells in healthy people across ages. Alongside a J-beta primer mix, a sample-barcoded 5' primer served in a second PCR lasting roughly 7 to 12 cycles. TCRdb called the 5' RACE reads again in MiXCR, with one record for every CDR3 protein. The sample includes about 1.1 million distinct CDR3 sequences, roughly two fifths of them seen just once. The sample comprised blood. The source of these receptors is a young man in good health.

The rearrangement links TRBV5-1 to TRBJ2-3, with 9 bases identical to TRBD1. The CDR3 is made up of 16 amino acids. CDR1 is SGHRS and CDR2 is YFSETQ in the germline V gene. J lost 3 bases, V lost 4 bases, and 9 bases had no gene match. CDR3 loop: CASSNGQGFVTDTQYF. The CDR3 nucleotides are TGCGCCAGCAGCAACGGACAGGGGTTCGTAACAGATACGCAGTATTTT.

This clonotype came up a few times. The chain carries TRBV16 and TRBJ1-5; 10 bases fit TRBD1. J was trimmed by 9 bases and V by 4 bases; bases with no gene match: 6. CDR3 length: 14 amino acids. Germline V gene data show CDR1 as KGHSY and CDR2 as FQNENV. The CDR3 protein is CASSPGTGVRPQHF. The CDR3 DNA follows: TGTGCCAGCAGCCCCGGGACAGGGGTTCGGCCCCAGCATTTT. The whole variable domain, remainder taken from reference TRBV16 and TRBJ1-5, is GEEVAQTPKHLVRGEGQKAKLYCAPIKGHSYVFWYQQVLKNEFKFLISFQNENVFDETGMPKERFSAKCLPNSPCSLEIQATKLEDSAVYFCASSPGTGVRPQHFGDGTRLSIL.

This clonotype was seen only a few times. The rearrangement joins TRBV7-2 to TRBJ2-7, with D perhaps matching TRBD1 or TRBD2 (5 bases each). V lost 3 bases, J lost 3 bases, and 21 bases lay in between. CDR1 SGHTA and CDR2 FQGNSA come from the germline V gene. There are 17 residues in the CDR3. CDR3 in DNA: TGTGCCAGCAGCTTCCCTATCACCGGGACGGCAAACTACGAGCAGTACTTC. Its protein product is CASSFPITGTANYEQYF.

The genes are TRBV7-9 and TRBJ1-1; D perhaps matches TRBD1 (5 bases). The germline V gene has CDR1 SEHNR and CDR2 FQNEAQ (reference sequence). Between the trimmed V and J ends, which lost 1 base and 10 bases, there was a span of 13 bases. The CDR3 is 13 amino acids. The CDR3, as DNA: TGTGCCAGCAGCTTAGAGGGGCTCGGCGGAGCTTTCTTT. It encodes CASSLEGLGGAFF.

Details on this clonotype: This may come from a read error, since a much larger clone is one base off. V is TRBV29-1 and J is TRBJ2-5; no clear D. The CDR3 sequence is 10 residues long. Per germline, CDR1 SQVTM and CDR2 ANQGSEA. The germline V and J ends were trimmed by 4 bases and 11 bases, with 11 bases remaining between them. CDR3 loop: CSVVAGQQYF. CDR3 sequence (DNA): TGCAGCGTTGTCGCAGGCCAGCAGTACTTC.

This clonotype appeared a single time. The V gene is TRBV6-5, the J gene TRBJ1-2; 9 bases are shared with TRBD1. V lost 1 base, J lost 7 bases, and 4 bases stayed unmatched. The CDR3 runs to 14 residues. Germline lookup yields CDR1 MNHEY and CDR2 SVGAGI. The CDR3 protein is CASSYYRGQVGYTF. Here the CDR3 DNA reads TGTGCCAGCAGTTACTACAGGGGGCAAGTTGGCTACACCTTC.

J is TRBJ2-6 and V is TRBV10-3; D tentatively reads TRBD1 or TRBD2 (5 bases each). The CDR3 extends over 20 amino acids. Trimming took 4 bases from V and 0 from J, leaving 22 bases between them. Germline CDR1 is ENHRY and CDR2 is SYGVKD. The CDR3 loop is CAISVSSIGAPVSGANVLTF. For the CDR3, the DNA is TGTGCCATCAGTGTTTCTTCCATCGGGGCGCCGGTCTCTGGGGCCAACGTCCTGACTTTC.

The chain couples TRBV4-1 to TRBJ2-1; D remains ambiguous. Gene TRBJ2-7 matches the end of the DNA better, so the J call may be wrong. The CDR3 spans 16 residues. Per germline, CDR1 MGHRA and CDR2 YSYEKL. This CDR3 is CASSQVNLVSYNEQYF. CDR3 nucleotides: TGCGCCAGCAGCCAAGTAAACCTTGTCTCCTACAATGAGCAGTACTTC.

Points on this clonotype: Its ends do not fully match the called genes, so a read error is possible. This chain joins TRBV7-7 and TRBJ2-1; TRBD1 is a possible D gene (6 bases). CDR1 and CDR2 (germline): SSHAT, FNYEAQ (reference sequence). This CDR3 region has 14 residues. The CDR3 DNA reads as TGTGCTAGCAGCGTAGGAGAGGGGGTCGATGAGCAGTTCTTC. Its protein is CASSVGEGVDEQFF.

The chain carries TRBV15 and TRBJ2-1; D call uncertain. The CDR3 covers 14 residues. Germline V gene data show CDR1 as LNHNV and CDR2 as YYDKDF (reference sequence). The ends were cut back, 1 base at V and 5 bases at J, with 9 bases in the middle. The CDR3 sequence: CATSRGAEHNEQFF. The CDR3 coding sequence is TGTGCCACCAGCAGAGGGGCAGAGCACAATGAGCAGTTCTTC.

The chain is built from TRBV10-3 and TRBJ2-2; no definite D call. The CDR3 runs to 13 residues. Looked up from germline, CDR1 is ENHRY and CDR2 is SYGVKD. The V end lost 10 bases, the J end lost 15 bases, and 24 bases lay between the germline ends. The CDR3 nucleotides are TGTGCCAGCAGAGAGACTGGCCCCGAGATGTTGTTTTTT. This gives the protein CASRETGPEMLFF.

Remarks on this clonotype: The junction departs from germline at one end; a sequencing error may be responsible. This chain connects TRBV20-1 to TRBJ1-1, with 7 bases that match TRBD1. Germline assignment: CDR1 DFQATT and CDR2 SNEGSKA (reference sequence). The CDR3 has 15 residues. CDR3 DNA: TGCAATGCTCTTAACGTGGACAGGACGAACACTGAAGCTTTCTTT. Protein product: CNALNVDRTNTEAFF.

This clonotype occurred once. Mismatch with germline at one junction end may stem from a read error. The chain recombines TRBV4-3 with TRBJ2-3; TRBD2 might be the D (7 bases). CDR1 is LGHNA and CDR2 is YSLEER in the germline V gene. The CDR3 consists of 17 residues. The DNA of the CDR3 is TGCGCCAGCAGCCAAGAGGGTGCGGGGGCTAACACAGATACGCGGTATTTT. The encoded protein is CASSQEGAGANTDTRYF.

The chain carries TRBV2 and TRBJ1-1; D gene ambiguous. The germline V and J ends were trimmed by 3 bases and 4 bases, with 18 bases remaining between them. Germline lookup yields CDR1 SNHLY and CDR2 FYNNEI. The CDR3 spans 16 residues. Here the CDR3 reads CASSEEGGRWGTEAFF. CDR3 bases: TGTGCCAGCAGTGAGGAGGGAGGGAGGTGGGGCACTGAAGCTTTCTTT.

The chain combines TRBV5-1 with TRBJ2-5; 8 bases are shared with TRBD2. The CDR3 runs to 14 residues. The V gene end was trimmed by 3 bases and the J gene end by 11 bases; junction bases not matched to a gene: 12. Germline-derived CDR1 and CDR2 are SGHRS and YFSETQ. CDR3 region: CASSSPGGAGEQYF. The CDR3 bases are TGCGCCAGCAGCTCCCCCGGGGGGGCAGGTGAGCAGTACTTC.

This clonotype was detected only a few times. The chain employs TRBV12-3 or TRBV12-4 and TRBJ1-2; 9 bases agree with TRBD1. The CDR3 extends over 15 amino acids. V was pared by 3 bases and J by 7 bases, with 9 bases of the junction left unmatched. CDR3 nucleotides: TGTGCCAGCAGTTTGACAGGGGGAGGGCTCGCTGGCTACACCTTC. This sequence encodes CASSLTGGGLAGYTF.

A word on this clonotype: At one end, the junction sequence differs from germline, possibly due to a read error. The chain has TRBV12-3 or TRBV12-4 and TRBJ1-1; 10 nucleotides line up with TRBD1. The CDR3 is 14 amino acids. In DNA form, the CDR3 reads TGTGCCAGCAGATTAGACAGGGGGCTTACTGAAGCTTTCTTT. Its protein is CASRLDRGLTEAFF.

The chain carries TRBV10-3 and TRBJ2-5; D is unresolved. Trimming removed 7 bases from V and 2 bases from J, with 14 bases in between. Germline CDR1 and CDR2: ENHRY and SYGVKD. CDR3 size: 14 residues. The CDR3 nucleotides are TGTGCCATCACCCCGACTGGCATGCAAGAGACCCAGTACTTC. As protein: CAITPTGMQETQYF.

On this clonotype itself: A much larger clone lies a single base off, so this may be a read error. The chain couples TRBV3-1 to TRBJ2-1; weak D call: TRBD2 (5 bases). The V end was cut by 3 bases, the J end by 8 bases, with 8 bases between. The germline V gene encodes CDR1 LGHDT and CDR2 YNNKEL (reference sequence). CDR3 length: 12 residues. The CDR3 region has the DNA TGTGCCAGCAGCCACGGGGTGCATGAGCAGTTCTTC. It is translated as CASSHGVHEQFF.

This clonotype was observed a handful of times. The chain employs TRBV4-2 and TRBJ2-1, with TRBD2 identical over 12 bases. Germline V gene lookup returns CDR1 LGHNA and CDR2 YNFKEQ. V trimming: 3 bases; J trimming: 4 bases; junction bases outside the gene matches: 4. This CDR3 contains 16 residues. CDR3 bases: TGTGCCAGCAGCCAGATGACTAGCGGGGGTTACAATGAGCAGTTCTTC. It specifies CASSQMTSGGYNEQFF.

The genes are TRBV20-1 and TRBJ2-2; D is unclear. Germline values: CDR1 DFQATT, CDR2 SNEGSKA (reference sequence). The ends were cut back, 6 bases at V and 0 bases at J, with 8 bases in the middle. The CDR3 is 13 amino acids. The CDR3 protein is CSAPPANTGELFF. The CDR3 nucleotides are TGCAGTGCCCCCCCGGCGAACACCGGGGAGCTGTTTTTT.

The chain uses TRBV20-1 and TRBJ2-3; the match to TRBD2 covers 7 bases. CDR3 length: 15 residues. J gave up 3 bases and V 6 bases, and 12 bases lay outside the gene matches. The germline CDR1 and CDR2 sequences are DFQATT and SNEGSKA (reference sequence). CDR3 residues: CSAKTSSGVTDTQYF. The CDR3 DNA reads TGCAGTGCAAAGACGTCCAGCGGGGTTACAGATACGCAGTATTTT.